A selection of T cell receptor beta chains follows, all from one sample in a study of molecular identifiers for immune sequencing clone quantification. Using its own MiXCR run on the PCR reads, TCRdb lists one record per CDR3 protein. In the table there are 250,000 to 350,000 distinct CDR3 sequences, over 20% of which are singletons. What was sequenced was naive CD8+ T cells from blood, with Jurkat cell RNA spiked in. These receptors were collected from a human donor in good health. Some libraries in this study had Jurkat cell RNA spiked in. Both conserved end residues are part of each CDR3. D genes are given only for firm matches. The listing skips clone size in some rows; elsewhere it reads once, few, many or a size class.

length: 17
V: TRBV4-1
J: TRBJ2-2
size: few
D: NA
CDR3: CASSQAGSTGYTGELFF
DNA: TGCGCCAGCAGCCAGGCAGGGAGTACAGGGTACACCGGGGAGCTGTTTTTT

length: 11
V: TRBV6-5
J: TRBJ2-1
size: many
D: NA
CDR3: CASSEGNEQFF
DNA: TGTGCCAGCAGCGAGGGGAATGAGCAGTTCTTC

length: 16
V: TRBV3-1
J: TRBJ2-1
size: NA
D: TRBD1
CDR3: CASSQVWGQHHNEQFF
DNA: TGTGCCAGCAGCCAAGTATGGGGACAGCACCACAATGAGCAGTTCTTC

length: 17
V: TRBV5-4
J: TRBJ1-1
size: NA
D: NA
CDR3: CASSGGELIPVVTEAFF
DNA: TGTGCCAGCAGCGGGGGCGAGCTGATACCCGTTGTAACTGAAGCTTTCTTT

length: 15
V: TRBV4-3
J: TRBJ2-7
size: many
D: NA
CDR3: CASSPTKQGPYEQYF
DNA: TGCGCCAGCAGCCCAACTAAACAGGGCCCCTACGAGCAGTACTTC

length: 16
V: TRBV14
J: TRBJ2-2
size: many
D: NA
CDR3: CASSQSIAFNTGELFF
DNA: TGTGCCAGCTCGCAGTCAATAGCCTTTAACACCGGGGAGCTGTTTTTT

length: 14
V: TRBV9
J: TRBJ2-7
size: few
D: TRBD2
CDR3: CASSQEGLAGEQYF
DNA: TGTGCCAGCAGCCAAGAAGGACTAGCGGGGGAGCAGTACTTC

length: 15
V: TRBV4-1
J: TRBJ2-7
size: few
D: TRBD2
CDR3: CASSHDSGRAYEQYF
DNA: TGCGCCAGCAGCCATGATAGCGGGAGGGCCTACGAGCAGTACTTC

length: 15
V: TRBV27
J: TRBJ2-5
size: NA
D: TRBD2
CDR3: CASRTGLAAKETQYF
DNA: TGTGCCAGCAGAACAGGACTAGCGGCGAAAGAGACCCAGTACTTC

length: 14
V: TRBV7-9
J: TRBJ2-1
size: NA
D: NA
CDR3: CASSLVGTTNEQFF
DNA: TGTGCCAGCAGCTTAGTTGGGACCACCAATGAGCAGTTCTTC

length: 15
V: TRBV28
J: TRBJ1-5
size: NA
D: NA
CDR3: CASSFPPGRTQPQHF
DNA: TGTGCCAGCAGTTTCCCCCCAGGGAGGACTCAGCCCCAGCATTTT

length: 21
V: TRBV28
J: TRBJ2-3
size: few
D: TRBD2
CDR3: CASSFPVGLAGGPVGTDTQYF
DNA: TGTGCCAGCAGTTTTCCCGTAGGTCTAGCGGGAGGGCCGGTAGGGACAGATACGCAGTATTTT

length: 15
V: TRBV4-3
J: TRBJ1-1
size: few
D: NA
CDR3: CASSQPRIGWTEAFF
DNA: TGCGCCAGCAGCCAACCCCGGATTGGTTGGACTGAAGCTTTCTTT

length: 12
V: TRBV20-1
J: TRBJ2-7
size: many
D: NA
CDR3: CSASPQGHEQYF
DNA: TGCAGTGCTAGTCCACAGGGCCACGAGCAGTACTTC

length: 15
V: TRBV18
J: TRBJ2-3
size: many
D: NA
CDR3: CASSPPQGNTDTQYF
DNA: TGTGCCAGCTCACCACCCCAGGGGAACACAGATACGCAGTATTTT

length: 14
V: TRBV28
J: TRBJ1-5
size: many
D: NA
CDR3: CASSLEILNQPQHF
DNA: TGTGCCAGCAGTCTGGAGATCTTAAATCAGCCCCAGCATTTT

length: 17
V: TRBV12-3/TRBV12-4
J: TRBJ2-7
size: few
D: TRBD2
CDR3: CASSFPLGKRENYEQYF
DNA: TGTGCCAGCAGTTTTCCGCTCGGGAAGCGGGAGAACTACGAGCAGTACTTC

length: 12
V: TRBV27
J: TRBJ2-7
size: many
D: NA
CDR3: CASKGVAHEQYF
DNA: TGTGCCAGCAAGGGGGTGGCGCACGAGCAGTACTTC

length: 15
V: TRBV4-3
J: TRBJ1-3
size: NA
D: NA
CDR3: CASNRDKSSGNTIYF
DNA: TGCGCCAGCAACCGGGACAAGAGCTCTGGAAACACCATATATTTC

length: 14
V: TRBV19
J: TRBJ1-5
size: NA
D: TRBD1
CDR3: CASSPGGLNPPQHF
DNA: TGTGCCAGTAGTCCAGGGGGGCTCAATCCGCCCCAGCATTTT

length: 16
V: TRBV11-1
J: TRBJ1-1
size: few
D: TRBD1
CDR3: CASSPQDRTLNTEAFF
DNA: TGTGCCAGCAGCCCCCAGGACAGGACCCTGAACACTGAAGCTTTCTTT

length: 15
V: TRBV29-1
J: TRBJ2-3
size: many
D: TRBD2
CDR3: CSTRGPSGNADTQYF
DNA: TGCAGCACCCGGGGGCCTAGCGGGAACGCAGATACGCAGTATTTT

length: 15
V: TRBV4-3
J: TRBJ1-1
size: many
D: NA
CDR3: CASSQDRQMNTEAFF
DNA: TGCGCCAGCAGCCAAGATCGTCAGATGAACACTGAAGCTTTCTTT

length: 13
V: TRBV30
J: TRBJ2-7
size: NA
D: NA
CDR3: CAWSIGEGVEQYF
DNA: TGTGCCTGGAGTATTGGGGAGGGGGTCGAGCAGTACTTC

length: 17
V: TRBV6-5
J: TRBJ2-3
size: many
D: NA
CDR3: CASSYSWLVSSTDTQYF
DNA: TGTGCCAGCAGTTACTCCTGGCTGGTCTCTAGCACAGATACGCAGTATTTT

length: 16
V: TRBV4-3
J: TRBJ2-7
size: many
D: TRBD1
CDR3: CASSQYRQGYAYEQYF
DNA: TGCGCCAGCAGCCAATACAGACAGGGATATGCCTACGAGCAGTACTTC

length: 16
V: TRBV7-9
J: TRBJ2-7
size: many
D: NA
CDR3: CASSPVRTVRMSEQYF
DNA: TGTGCCAGCAGCCCCGTTAGGACGGTCCGTATGAGCGAGCAGTACTTC

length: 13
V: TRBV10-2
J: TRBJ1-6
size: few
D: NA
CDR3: CASSGGAFSPLHF
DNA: TGCGCCAGCAGTGGGGGTGCGTTTTCACCCCTCCACTTT

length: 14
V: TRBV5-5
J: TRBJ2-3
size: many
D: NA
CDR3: CASSLEGGTDTQYF
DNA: TGTGCCAGCAGCTTGGAGGGGGGCACAGATACGCAGTATTTT

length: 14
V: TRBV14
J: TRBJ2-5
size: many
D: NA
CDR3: CASSQDGMEGTQYF
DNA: TGTGCCAGCAGCCAAGACGGGATGGAGGGGACCCAGTACTTC

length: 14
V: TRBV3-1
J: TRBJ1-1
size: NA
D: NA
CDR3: CASTIGGPNTEAFF
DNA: TGTGCCAGCACGATAGGCGGACCGAACACTGAAGCTTTCTTT

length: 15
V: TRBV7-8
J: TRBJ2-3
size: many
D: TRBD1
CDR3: CASSFPTGEGDTQYF
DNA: TGTGCCAGCAGCTTCCCGACAGGGGAAGGAGATACGCAGTATTTT

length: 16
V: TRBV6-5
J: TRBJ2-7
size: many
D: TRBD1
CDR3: CASSYQAGDSSYEQYF
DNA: TGTGCCAGCAGTTACCAAGCCGGGGACAGCTCCTACGAGCAGTACTTC

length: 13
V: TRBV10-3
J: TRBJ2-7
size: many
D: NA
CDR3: CAISDETSYEQYF
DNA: TGTGCCATCAGTGACGAGACTTCCTACGAGCAGTACTTC

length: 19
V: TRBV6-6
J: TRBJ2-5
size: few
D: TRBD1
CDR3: CASSYPLSLDRAPQETQYF
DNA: TGTGCCAGCAGTTACCCTCTTTCCTTGGACAGGGCCCCTCAAGAGACCCAGTACTTC

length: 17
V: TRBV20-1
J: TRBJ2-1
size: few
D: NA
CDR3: CSAPRTDFRSSYNEQFF
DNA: TGCAGTGCCCCCCGGACAGATTTCAGGAGCTCCTACAATGAGCAGTTCTTC